This TCR beta chain was retrieved from a study of blood T cell repertoires in COVID-19. Whole-study context: The origin of the acute and convalescent COVID-19 samples was the United States, Italy and Spain.

Allocation to cohorts depended on clinical history reported by the participants. Cohort 3 recovery required two negative PCRs, clearance, or symptom resolution. The germline V gene encodes CDR1 LNHNV and CDR2 YYDKDF (reference sequence). CDR3 length: 13 residues. V lost 5 bases, J lost 3 bases, and 10 bases lay in between. Libraries were prepared by immunoSEQ multiplex PCR; TCRdb keeps only in-frame clonotypes and omits some of them. The profile shows about 180,000 clones, around 85% of them singletons. The receptor was derived from a middle-aged man who had recovered from COVID-19. What was sequenced was PBMCs or T cells enriched from blood (not recorded which). The J gene is TRBJ1-1, the V gene TRBV15; D ambiguous. For the CDR3, the DNA is TGTGCCACCAGCCGAGGGAGGCACACTGAAGCTTTCTTT. Its protein product is CATSRGRHTEAFF.